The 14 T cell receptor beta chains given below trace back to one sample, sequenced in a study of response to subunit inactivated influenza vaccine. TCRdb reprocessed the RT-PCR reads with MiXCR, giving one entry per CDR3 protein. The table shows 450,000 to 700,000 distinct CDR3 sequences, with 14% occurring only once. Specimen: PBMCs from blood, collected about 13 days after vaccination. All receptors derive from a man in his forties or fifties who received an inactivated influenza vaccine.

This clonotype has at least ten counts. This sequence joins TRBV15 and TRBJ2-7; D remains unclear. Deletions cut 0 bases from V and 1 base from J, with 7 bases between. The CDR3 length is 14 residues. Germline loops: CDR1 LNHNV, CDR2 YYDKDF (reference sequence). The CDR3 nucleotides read TGTGCCACCAGCAGAGATGGGATTTCCTACGAGCAGTACTTC. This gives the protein CATSRDGISYEQYF.

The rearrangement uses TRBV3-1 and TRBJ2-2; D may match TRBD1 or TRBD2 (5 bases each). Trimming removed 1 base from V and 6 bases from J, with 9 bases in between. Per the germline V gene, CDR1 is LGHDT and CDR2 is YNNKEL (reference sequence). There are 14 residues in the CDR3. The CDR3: CASSQVWGSGELFF. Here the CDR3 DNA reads TGTGCCAGCAGCCAAGTTTGGGGGTCCGGGGAGCTGTTTTTT. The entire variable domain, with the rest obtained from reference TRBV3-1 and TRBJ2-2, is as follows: DTAVSQTPKYLVTQMGNDKSIKCEQNLGHDTMYWYKQDSKKFLKIMFSYNNKELIINETVPNRFSPKSPDKAHLNLHINSLELGDSAVYFCASSQVWGSGELFFGEGSRLTVL.

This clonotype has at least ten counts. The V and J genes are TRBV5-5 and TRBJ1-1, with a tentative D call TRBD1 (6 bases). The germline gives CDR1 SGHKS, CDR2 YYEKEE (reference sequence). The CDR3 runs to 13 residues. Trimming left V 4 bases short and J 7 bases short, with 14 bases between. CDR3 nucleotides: TGTGCCAGCAGCCGGCCAGGGGCCGGTGAAGCTTTCTTT. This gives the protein CASSRPGAGEAFF.

DNA for the CDR3: TGTGCCAGCAGGGGACTCGAGGGGTTGGGCTCCTACAATGAGCAGTTCTTC. Its protein product is CASRGLEGLGSYNEQFF. V gene TRBV28 combines with J gene TRBJ2-1; weak D call: TRBD2 (6 bases). The CDR3 is 17 amino acids. Trimming shortened V by 6 bases and J by 0 bases, and 18 bases separated the two germline ends. Germline assignment: CDR1 MDHEN and CDR2 SYDVKM.

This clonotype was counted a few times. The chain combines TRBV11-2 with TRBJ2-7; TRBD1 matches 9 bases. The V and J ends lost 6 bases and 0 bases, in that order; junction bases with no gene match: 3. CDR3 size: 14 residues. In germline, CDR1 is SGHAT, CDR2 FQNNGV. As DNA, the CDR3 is TGTGCCAGCAGGCTGGACAGGGGCTCCTACGAGCAGTACTTC. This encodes CASRLDRGSYEQYF.

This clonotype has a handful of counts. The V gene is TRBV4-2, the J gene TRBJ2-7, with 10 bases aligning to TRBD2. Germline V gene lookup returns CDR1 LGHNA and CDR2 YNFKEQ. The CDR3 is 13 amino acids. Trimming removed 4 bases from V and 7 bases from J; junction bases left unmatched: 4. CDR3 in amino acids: CASSLGLAEEQYF. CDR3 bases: TGTGCCAGCAGCCTCGGACTAGCGGAAGAGCAGTACTTC.

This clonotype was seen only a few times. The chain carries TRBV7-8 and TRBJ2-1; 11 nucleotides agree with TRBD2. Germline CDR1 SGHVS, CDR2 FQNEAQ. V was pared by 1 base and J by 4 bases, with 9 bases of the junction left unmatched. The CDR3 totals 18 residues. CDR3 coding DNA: TGTGCCAGCAGCTTAGGTCGTAGCGGGAGGGCTCCTTACAATGAGCAGTTCTTC. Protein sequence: CASSLGRSGRAPYNEQFF.

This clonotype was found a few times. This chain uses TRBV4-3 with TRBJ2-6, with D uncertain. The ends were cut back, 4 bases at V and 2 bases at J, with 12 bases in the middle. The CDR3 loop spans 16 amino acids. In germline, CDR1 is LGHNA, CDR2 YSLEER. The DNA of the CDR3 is TGCGCCAGCAGCCCAGAGGCGGTAGCTGGGGCCAACGTCCTGACTTTC. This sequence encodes CASSPEAVAGANVLTF.

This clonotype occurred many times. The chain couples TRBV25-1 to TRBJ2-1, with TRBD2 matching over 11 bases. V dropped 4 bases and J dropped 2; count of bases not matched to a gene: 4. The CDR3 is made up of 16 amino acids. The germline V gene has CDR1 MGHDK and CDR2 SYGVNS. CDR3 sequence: CASSAPGLAAYNEQFF. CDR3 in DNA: TGTGCCAGCAGTGCCCCGGGACTAGCGGCCTACAATGAGCAGTTCTTC. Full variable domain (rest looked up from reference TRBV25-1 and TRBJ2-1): EADIYQTPRYLVIGTGKKITLECSQTMGHDKMYWYQQDPGMELHLIHYSYGVNSTEKGDLSSESTVSRIRTEHFPLTLESARPSHTSQYLCASSAPGLAAYNEQFFGPGTRLTVL.

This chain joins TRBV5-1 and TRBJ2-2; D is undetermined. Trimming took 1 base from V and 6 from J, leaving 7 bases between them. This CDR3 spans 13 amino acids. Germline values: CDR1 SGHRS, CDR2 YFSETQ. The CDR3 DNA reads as TGCGCCAGCAGCTTGATGGGATCCGGGGAGCTGTTTTTT. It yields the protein CASSLMGSGELFF.

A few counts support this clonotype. The CDR3: CASSFGRVGGSLYNEQFF. In nucleotides, the CDR3 is TGTGCCAGCAGTTTCGGTCGTGTTGGCGGGAGCTTATACAATGAGCAGTTCTTC. The rearrangement joins TRBV28 to TRBJ2-1; 7 nucleotides agree with TRBD2. J was trimmed by 4 bases and V by 3 bases; bases with no gene match: 15. From germline, CDR1 is MDHEN and CDR2 SYDVKM. The length of the CDR3 is 18 residues.

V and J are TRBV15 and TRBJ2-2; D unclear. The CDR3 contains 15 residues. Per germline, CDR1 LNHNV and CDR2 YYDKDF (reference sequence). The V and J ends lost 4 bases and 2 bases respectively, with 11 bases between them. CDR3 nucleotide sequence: TGTGCCACCAGCACGGGCGTAGCCAACACCGGGGAGCTGTTTTTT. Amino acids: CATSTGVANTGELFF.

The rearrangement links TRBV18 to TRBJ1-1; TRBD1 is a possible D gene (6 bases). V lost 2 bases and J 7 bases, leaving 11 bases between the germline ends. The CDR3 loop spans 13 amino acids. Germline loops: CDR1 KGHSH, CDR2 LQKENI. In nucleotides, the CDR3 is TGTGCCAGCTCACCAGTGCAGGGGTTTGAAGCTTTCTTT. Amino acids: CASSPVQGFEAFF.

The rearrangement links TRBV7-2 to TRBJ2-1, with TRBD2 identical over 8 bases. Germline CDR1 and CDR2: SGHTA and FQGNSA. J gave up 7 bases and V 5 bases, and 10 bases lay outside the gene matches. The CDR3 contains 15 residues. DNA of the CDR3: TGTGCCAGCAGCCGCGGGTACGGGGGGGCGAATGAGCAGTTCTTC. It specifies CASSRGYGGANEQFF.